One and the same sample provided the 27 T cell receptor beta chains below, sequenced in a study of a mutant IDH1 vaccine in newly diagnosed glioma. Time point meaning: baseline, week 1 (first vaccination visit). Treatment given: pre-vaccination baseline after standard-of-care therapy. Data came from immunoSEQ multiplex PCR; TCRdb stores just in-frame clones and leaves some out. Seen here are approximately 100,000 clones, around 90% observed once, and the top ten hold roughly 0.54%. Sample: PBMCs, taken from a glioma patient treated with radiotherapy, temozolomide or both. The receptors stem from a woman aged 45-59 years with glioma.

The rearrangement uses TRBV21-1 and TRBJ2-7. TRBV21-1 corresponds to a pseudogene. The CDR3 runs to 18 residues. CDR3 region: CASSKWYRVGQAYAGQYF. CDR3 DNA: TGTGCCAGCAGCAAATGGTACAGGGTAGGCCAGGCCTACGCGGGACAGTACTTC.

This chain connects TRBV5-1 to TRBJ2-3, with 12 bases matching TRBD2. Unmatched junction bases numbered 6, after V lost 8 bases and J lost 5 bases. The CDR3 contains 14 residues. Germline values: CDR1 SGHRS, CDR2 YFSETQ. The CDR3 here is CASVATSGRDTQYF. The DNA of the CDR3 is TGCGCCAGTGTCGCGACTAGCGGGAGAGATACGCAGTATTTT.

The rearrangement links TRBV7-6 to TRBJ2-1, with 14 nucleotides matching TRBD2. Trimming took 5 bases from V and 8 from J; bases not matched to a gene: 5. This CDR3 comprises 15 residues. Per the germline V gene, CDR1 is SGHVS and CDR2 is FNYEAQ. The CDR3 DNA reads as TGTGCCAGCAGCCCCGGACTAGCGGGAGGCTATGAGCAGTTCTTC. This gives the protein CASSPGLAGGYEQFF.

The rearrangement links TRBV7-8 to TRBJ2-5; a possible D gene is TRBD1 (6 bases). The CDR3 loop spans 16 amino acids. Trimming took 6 bases from V and 3 from J, leaving 20 bases between them. Germline V gene lookup returns CDR1 SGHVS and CDR2 FQNEAQ. In DNA form, the CDR3 reads TGTGCCAGCAGAGAGGGCCAGGGGTGGGTCGAAGAGACCCAGTACTTC. As protein: CASREGQGWVEETQYF.

Here the CDR3 DNA reads TGTGCCATCAGTGAGAGGACACTTGCAACTAATGAAAAACTGTTTTTT. Residues: CAISERTLATNEKLFF. This chain joins TRBV10-3 and TRBJ1-4, with D possibly being TRBD1 (5 bases). This CDR3 has 16 amino acids. Trimming pared 2 bases from V and 0 bases from J, leaving 10 bases between. Germline V lookup: CDR1 ENHRY, CDR2 SYGVKD.

V usage is TRBV29-1 and J usage is TRBJ2-5; tentatively, D is TRBD2 (6 bases). The CDR3 totals 13 residues. Germline CDR1 and CDR2: SQVTM and ANQGSEA. Trimming took 2 bases from V and 4 from J, leaving 11 bases between them. CDR3: CSVEIYGRETQYF. The CDR3 bases are TGCAGCGTTGAAATCTACGGGAGAGAGACCCAGTACTTC.

The genes are TRBV6-5 and TRBJ1-2; D may be TRBD1 (6 bases). Germline V lookup: CDR1 MNHEY, CDR2 SVGAGI. CDR3 length: 14 amino acids. V lost 5 bases to trimming and J lost 7 bases, with 17 bases between them. The CDR3 bases are TGTGCCAGCAGTCAACGGGGCCTCAGGGGTGGCTACACCTTC. Translating it yields CASSQRGLRGGYTF.

The chain combines TRBV7-9 with TRBJ1-1; D is undetermined. Trimming stripped 5 bases from V and 7 bases from J, with 17 bases between. Germline V gene lookup returns CDR1 SEHNR and CDR2 FQNEAQ (reference sequence). CDR3 length: 14 amino acids. The CDR3 sequence: CASSLPLINDEAFF. In DNA form, the CDR3 reads TGTGCCAGCAGCCTTCCGTTGATTAATGATGAAGCTTTCTTT.

This rearrangement joins TRBV7-9 to TRBJ2-5; the D gene is possibly TRBD1 (6 bases). The CDR3 has 14 amino acids. V was clipped by 4 bases and J by 4 bases, with 13 bases between them. Germline V gene data show CDR1 as SEHNR and CDR2 as FQNEAQ (reference sequence). This CDR3 reads CASSSQGLPETQYF. CDR3 in DNA: TGTGCCAGCAGCTCCCAGGGGTTGCCAGAGACCCAGTACTTC.

This chain joins TRBV19 and TRBJ2-7, with D possibly being TRBD1 (5 bases). Germline loops: CDR1 LNHDA, CDR2 SQIVND (reference sequence). The CDR3 is made up of 14 amino acids. The V end lost 2 bases, the J end lost 0 bases, and 8 bases lay between the germline ends. DNA of the CDR3: TGTGCCAGTAGTATAAACACAGGCTCCTACGAGCAGTACTTC. It translates to CASSINTGSYEQYF.

This clone was seen a single time. The chain couples TRBV19 to TRBJ2-7; perhaps TRBD2 as D (7 bases). V was cut by 8 bases and J by 3 bases, with 14 bases left in between. The CDR3 length is 13 residues. Germline CDR1 and CDR2: LNHDA and SQIVND (reference sequence). The CDR3 here is CASRGAPNYEQYF. For the CDR3, the DNA is TGTGCCAGTCGGGGGGCTCCAAACTACGAGCAGTACTTC. Drawing the rest from reference TRBV19 and TRBJ2-7, the complete variable domain is DGGITQSPKYLFRKEGQNVTLSCEQNLNHDAMYWYRQDPGQGLRLIYYSQIVNDFQKGDIAEGYSVSREKKESFPLTVTSAQKNPTAFYLCASRGAPNYEQYFGPGTRLTVT.

The genes are TRBV27 and TRBJ2-2; either TRBD1 or TRBD2 may supply D (5 bases each). The CDR3 length is 14 residues. Germline assignment: CDR1 MNHEY and CDR2 SMNVEV (reference sequence). V lost 1 base and J lost 6, with 9 bases in between. The CDR3 protein is CASSLWGSSGELFF. CDR3 in DNA: TGTGCCAGCAGTTTATGGGGGAGCTCCGGGGAGCTGTTTTTT.

The rearrangement joins TRBV5-4 to TRBJ2-2; D may be TRBD1 (6 bases). The CDR3 is 15 amino acids. V lost 3 bases to trimming and J lost 4 bases, with 13 bases between them. The germline CDR1 and CDR2 sequences are SGHNT and YYREEE (reference sequence). The CDR3 sequence is CASSSNRAITGELFF. The CDR3 DNA reads TGTGCCAGCAGCTCCAACAGGGCGATCACCGGGGAGCTGTTTTTT. The complete variable domain, with remaining parts taken from reference TRBV5-4 and TRBJ2-2, reads ETGVTQSPTHLIKTRGQQVTLRCSSQSGHNTVSWYQQALGQGPQFIFQYYREEENGRGNFPPRFSGLQFPNYSSELNVNALELDDSALYLCASSSNRAITGELFFGEGSRLTVL.

This clone was found a few times. CDR3 bases: TGTGCCAGCAGTGAGGGGCACGAGCAGTACTTC. The encoded protein is CASSEGHEQYF. The chain links TRBV2 to TRBJ2-7; a weak D match, TRBD1 (5 bases). This CDR3 has 11 amino acids. Between the trimmed V and J ends, which lost 3 bases and 5 bases, there was a span of 5 bases. Germline values: CDR1 SNHLY, CDR2 FYNNEI.

The chain uses TRBV7-8 and TRBJ2-7; D possibly uses TRBD1 or TRBD2 (5 bases each). The V end was cut by 1 base, the J end by 2 bases, with 9 bases between. This CDR3 spans 14 amino acids. Germline V gene data show CDR1 as SGHVS and CDR2 as FQNEAQ. CDR3 residues: CASSLVWDPYEQYF. For the CDR3, the DNA is TGTGCCAGCAGCTTAGTTTGGGACCCCTACGAGCAGTACTTC.

The CDR3 reads CASSEFRVTTDTQYF. CDR3 nucleotide sequence: TGCGCCAGCAGTGAGTTTCGGGTTACCACAGATACGCAGTATTTT. V and J are TRBV10-1 and TRBJ2-3; D gene uncertain. This CDR3 has 15 residues. Germline values: CDR1 WNHNN, CDR2 SYGVQD (reference sequence). The V end lost 1 base, the J end lost 2 bases, and 10 bases lay between the germline ends.

V gene TRBV6-5 combines with J gene TRBJ2-7; D gene uncertain. The germline V gene has CDR1 MNHEY and CDR2 SVGAGI. Trimming took 6 bases from V and 3 from J, leaving 15 bases between them. This CDR3 spans 14 amino acids. Here the CDR3 reads CASSRGRIFYEQYF. The CDR3 nucleotides are TGTGCCAGCAGCCGCGGACGGATTTTCTACGAGCAGTACTTC.

This chain joins TRBV6-6 and TRBJ2-5, with 8 bases aligning to TRBD2. CDR1 MNHNY and CDR2 SVGAGI come from the germline V gene (reference sequence). The CDR3 sequence is 15 residues long. Germline trimming cut 7 bases from V and 5 bases from J; bases unmatched to any gene: 12. The CDR3 sequence: CASTPGLAGPETQYF. The DNA for the CDR3 is TGTGCCAGCACTCCCGGACTAGCCGGCCCCGAGACCCAGTACTTC.

The genes are TRBV29-1 and TRBJ2-1, with D possibly TRBD2 on 6 matching bases. The CDR3 length is 12 residues. Trimming took off 0 bases at V and 9 bases at J, with 9 bases between the two ends. Per germline, CDR1 SQVTM and CDR2 ANQGSEA. The CDR3 nucleotides are TGCAGCGTTGAAGAAGCGGGTGTTGAGCAGTTCTTC. It specifies CSVEEAGVEQFF.

This sequence joins TRBV5-6 and TRBJ2-1; TRBD1 matches at 10 bases. Germline V gene sequence: CDR1 SGHDT, CDR2 YYEEEE. Trimming removed 2 bases from V and 10 bases from J; junction bases left unmatched: 3. The CDR3 has 13 residues. Written as DNA, the CDR3 is TGTGCCAGCAGCTTCGGGACAGGGGACGAGCAGTTCTTC. Its protein product is CASSFGTGDEQFF.

CDR3 coding DNA: TGCGCCAGCAGCTTGGTCCTAGCGGGAGTCTACAATGAGCAGTTCTTC. It translates to CASSLVLAGVYNEQFF. The chain is built from TRBV5-1 and TRBJ2-1; 10 nucleotides line up with TRBD2. CDR3 length: 16 residues. The V gene's germline CDR1 is SGHRS and CDR2 YFSETQ. The J segment lost 3 bases and the V segment lost 0 bases, leaving 3 bases of the junction unmatched.

The V and J genes are TRBV6-4 and TRBJ2-3, with D possibly called TRBD1 or TRBD2 (5 bases each). Germline V CDR1 and CDR2: MRHNA, SNTAGT. The CDR3 is 16 residues long. V lost 4 bases, J lost 3 bases, and 17 bases lay in between. The CDR3 bases are TGTGCCAGCAGTGCCCACGGGACCCTACAAACAGATACGCAGTATTTT. The encoded protein is CASSAHGTLQTDTQYF.

The V and J genes are TRBV20-1 and TRBJ2-5, with D perhaps TRBD1 (5 bases). The J call could be wrong; TRBJ2-7 is a better fit for the DNA end. This CDR3 spans 11 amino acids. Germline V gene lookup returns CDR1 DFQATT and CDR2 SNEGSKA (reference sequence). The CDR3 here is CSARNRSEQYF. CDR3 DNA: TGCAGTGCTAGAAACAGGAGCGAGCAGTACTTC.

Points on this clone: Within the sample, other DNA sequences also encode this same CDR3. The V and J genes are TRBV18 and TRBJ1-1; weak D call: TRBD1 (6 bases). CDR1 is KGHSH and CDR2 is LQKENI in the germline V gene. The V and J ends lost 2 bases and 1 base respectively, with 8 bases between them. This CDR3 region has 14 residues. Written as DNA, the CDR3 is TGTGCCAGCTCACCAGCACAGGGGAACACTGAAGCTTTCTTT. Translating gives CASSPAQGNTEAFF.

V and J are TRBV19 and TRBJ1-1, with 7 bases identical to TRBD1. The germline V gene encodes CDR1 LNHDA and CDR2 SQIVND (reference sequence). The CDR3 runs 13 residues. Trimming at V came to 8 bases and at J to 5 bases, leaving 8 bases not matched to a gene. In DNA form, the CDR3 reads TGTGCCAGTGGGAGACAGGGTTGGACTGAAGCTTTCTTT. Translating gives CASGRQGWTEAFF. Using reference TRBV19 and TRBJ1-1 for the parts outside the CDR3, the full variable domain is DGGITQSPKYLFRKEGQNVTLSCEQNLNHDAMYWYRQDPGQGLRLIYYSQIVNDFQKGDIAEGYSVSREKKESFPLTVTSAQKNPTAFYLCASGRQGWTEAFFGQGTRLTVV.

This clone is a singleton in its sample. This specimen includes other DNA sequences encoding the same CDR3. V is TRBV6-5 and J is TRBJ1-1; a possible D gene is TRBD1 (5 bases). Germline CDR1 is MNHEY and CDR2 is SVGAGI. V lost 2 bases, J lost 3 bases, and 13 bases lay in between. The CDR3 loop spans 15 amino acids. In DNA form, the CDR3 reads TGTGCCAGCAGTTACGGGACCCAGAGGGACACTGAAGCTTTCTTT. Translated: CASSYGTQRDTEAFF.

The CDR3 loop is CASSLAQGAGEQYF. The CDR3 region has the DNA TGCGCCAGCAGCTTGGCGCAGGGGGCTGGGGAGCAGTACTTC. The J gene is TRBJ2-7, the V gene TRBV5-1; 8 nucleotides match TRBD1. V was clipped by 0 bases and J by 7 bases; unmatched bases: 6. The CDR3 runs to 14 residues. Germline V CDR1 and CDR2: SGHRS, YFSETQ. The full variable domain, its missing parts supplied by reference TRBV5-1 and TRBJ2-7, is KAGVTQTPRYLIKTRGQQVTLSCSPISGHRSVSWYQQTPGQGLQFLFEYFSETQRNKGNFPGRFSGRQFSNSRSEMNVSTLELGDSALYLCASSLAQGAGEQYFGPGTRLTVT.